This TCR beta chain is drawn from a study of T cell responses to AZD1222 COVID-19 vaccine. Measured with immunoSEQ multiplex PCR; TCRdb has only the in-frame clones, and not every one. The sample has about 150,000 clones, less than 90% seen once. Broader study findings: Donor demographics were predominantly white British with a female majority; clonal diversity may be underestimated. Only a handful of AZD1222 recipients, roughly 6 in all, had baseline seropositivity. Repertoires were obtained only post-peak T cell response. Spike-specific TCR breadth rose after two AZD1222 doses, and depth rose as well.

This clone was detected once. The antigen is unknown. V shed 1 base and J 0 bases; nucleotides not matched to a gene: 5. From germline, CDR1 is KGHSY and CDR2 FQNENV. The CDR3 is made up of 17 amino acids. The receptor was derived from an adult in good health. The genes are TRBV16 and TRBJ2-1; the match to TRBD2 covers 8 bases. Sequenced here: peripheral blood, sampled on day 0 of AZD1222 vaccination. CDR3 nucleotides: TGTGCCAGCAGCCAATACCCGGGGGGGAGCTCCTACAATGAGCAGTTCTTC. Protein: CASSQYPGGSSYNEQFF. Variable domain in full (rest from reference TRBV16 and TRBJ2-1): GEEVAQTPKHLVRGEGQKAKLYCAPIKGHSYVFWYQQVLKNEFKFLISFQNENVFDETGMPKERFSAKCLPNSPCSLEIQATKLEDSAVYFCASSQYPGGSSYNEQFFGPGTRLTVL.